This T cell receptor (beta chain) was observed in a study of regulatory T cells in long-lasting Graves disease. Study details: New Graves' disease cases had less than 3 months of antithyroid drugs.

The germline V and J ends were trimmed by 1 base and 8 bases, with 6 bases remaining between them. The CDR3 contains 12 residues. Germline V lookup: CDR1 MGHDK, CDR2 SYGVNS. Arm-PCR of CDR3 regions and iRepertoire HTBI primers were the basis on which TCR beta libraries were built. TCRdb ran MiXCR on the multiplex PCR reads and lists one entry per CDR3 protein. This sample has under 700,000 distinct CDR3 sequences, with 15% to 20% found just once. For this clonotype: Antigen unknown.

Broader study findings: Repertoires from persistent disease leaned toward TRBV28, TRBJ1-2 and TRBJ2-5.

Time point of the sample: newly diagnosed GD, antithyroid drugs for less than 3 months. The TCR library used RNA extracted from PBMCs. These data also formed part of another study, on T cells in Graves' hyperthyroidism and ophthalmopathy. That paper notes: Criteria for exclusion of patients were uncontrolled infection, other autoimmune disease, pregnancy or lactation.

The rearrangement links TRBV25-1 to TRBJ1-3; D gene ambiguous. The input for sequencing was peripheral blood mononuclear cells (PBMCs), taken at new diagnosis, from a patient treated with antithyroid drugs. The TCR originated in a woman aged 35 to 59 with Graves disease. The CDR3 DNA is TGTGCCAGCAGTGAATGGAGGGACACCATATATTTT. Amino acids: CASSEWRDTIYF. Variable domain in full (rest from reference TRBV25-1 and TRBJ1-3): EADIYQTPRYLVIGTGKKITLECSQTMGHDKMYWYQQDPGMELHLIHYSYGVNSTEKGDLSSESTVSRIRTEHFPLTLESARPSHTSQYLCASSEWRDTIYFGEGSWLTVV.